The text below deals with one TCR beta chain. Its antigen is not known. An amount of RNA that ranged from roughly 0.45 to 1 ug was reverse transcribed with random hexamers. TCR beta CDR3 was amplified by immunoSEQ multiplex PCR. This amplification extended across 54 Vbeta and 13 Jbeta segments. TCRdb re-derived calls from the immunoSEQ multiplex PCR reads in MiXCR, one entry per CDR3 protein. The table includes some 94,000 distinct CDR3 sequences, around 94% detected once. The patients with Susac syndrome were individuals who fulfilled the recently defined diagnostic criteria for disease that was either definite or probable. The germline gives CDR1 LGHDT, CDR2 YNNKEL (reference sequence). V gave up 5 bases and J gave up 3 bases, with 13 bases separating them. The CDR3 is 14 residues long. This sample was included in a study of CD8 T cells in Susac syndrome. Across the whole study: When blood was drawn, the patients with Susac syndrome were therapy-naive, on corticosteroids, or on intravenous immunoglobulin alone.

Findings of the study overall: When the CD4+ T cell repertoires of patients with Susac syndrome were examined, they did not show any clonal expansion.

The sequence was collected from a human donor with Susac syndrome. The chain has TRBV3-1 and TRBJ1-1; D is unclear. Source material: CD4+ T cells from PBMCs. CDR3 loop: CASSGSERHTEAFF. The DNA of the CDR3 is TGTGCCAGCAGCGGGTCTGAGCGCCACACTGAAGCTTTCTTT.